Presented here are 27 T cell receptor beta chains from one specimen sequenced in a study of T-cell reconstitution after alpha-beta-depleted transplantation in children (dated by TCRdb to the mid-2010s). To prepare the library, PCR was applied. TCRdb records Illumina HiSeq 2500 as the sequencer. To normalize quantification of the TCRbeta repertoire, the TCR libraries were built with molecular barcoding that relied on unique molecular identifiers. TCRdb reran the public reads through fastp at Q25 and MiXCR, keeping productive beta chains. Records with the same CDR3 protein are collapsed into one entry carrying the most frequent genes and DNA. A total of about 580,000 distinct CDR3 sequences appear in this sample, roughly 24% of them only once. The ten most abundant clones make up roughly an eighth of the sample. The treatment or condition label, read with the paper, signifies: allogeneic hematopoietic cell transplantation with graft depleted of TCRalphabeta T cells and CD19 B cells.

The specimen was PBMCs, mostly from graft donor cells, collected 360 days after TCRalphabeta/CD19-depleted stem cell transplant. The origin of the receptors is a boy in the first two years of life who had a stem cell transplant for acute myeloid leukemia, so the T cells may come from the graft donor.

The CDR3 protein is CASSLDRKSYEQYV. The CDR3 region has the DNA TGTGCCAGCAGCTTAGATCGGAAATCCTACGAGCAGTACGTC. V gene TRBV11-2 combines with J gene TRBJ2-7; D gene uncertain. Trimming cost V 0 bases and J 1 base, with 7 bases left between them. CDR3 length equals 14 residues. In germline, CDR1 is SGHAT, CDR2 FQNNGV.

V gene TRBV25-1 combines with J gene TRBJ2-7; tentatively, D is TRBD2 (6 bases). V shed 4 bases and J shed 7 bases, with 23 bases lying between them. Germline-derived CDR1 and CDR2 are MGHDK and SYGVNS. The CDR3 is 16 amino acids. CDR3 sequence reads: CASSGLQIDWGREQYV. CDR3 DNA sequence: TGTGCCAGCAGTGGTCTACAAATTGACTGGGGGAGGGAGCAGTACGTC.

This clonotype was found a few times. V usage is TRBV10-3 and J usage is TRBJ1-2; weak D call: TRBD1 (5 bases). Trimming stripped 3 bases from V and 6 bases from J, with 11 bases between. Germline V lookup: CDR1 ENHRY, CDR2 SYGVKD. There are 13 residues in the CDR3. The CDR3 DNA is TGTGCCATCAGTGAACGGCAGGGCGATGGCTACACCTTC. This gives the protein CAISERQGDGYTF.

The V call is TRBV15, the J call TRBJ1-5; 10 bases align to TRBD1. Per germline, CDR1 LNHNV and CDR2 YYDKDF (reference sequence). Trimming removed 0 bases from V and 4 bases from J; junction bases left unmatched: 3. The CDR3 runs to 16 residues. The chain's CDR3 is CATSREGQGPNQPQHF. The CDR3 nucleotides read TGTGCCACCAGCAGAGAGGGACAGGGGCCAAATCAGCCCCAGCATTTT.

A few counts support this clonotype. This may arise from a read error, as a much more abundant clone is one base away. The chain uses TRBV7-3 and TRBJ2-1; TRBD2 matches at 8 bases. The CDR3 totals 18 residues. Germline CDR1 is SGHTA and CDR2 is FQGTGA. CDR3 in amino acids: CATSGMSGGLAPYNEQFF. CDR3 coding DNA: TGTGCCACCAGCGGGATGAGCGGGGGCCTCGCCCCCTACAATGAGCAGTTCTTC.

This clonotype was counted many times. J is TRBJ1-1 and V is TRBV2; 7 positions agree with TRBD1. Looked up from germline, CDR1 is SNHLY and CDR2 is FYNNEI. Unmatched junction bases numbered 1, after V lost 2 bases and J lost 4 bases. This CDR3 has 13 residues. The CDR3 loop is CASSERQGTEAFF. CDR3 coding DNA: TGTGCCAGCAGTGAACGACAGGGCACTGAAGCTTTCTTT.

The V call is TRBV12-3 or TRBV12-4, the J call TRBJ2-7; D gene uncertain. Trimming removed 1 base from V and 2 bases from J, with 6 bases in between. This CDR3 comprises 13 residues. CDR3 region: CASSLDTTYEQYF. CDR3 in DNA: TGTGCCAGCAGTTTAGACACGACCTACGAGCAGTACTTC.

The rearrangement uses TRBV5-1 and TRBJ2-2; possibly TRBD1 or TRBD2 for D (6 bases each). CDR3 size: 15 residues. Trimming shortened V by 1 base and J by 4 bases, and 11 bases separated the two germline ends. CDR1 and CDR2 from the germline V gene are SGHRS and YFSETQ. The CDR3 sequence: CASSLPGAFTGELFF. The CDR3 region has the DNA TGCGCCAGCAGCTTGCCGGGGGCCTTCACCGGGGAGCTGTTTTTT.

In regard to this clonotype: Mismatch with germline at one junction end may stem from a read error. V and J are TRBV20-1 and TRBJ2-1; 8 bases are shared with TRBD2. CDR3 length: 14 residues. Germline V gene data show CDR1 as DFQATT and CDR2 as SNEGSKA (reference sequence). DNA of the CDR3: TGCAGTGCTAGAGATGTTAAACTAGCGGTTGAGCGGTTCTTC. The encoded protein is CSARDVKLAVERFF.

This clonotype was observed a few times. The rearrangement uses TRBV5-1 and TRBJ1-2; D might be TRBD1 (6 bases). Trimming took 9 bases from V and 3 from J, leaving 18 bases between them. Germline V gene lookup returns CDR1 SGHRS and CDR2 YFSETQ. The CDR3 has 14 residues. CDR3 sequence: CATALQGGDYGYTF. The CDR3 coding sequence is TGCGCCACCGCATTACAGGGAGGCGACTATGGCTACACCTTC.

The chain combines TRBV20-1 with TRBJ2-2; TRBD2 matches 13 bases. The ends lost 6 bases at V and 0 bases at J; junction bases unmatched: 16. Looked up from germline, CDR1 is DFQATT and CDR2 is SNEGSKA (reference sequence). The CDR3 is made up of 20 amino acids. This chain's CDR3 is CSAEEGLGTSGVPNTGELFF. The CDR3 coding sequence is TGCAGTGCGGAAGAGGGGCTGGGGACTAGCGGGGTTCCGAACACCGGGGAGCTGTTTTTT.

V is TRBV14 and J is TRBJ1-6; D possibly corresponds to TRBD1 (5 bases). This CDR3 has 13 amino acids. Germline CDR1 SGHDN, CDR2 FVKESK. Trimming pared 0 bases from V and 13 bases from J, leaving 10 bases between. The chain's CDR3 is CASSQDERDPLHF. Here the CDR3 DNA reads TGTGCCAGCAGCCAAGATGAGAGGGACCCCCTCCACTTT. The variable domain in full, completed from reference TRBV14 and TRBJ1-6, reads EAGVTQFPSHSVIEKGQTVTLRCDPISGHDNLYWYRRVMGKEIKFLLHFVKESKQDESGMPNNRFLAERTGGTYSTLKVQPAELEDSGVYFCASSQDERDPLHFGNGTRLTVT.

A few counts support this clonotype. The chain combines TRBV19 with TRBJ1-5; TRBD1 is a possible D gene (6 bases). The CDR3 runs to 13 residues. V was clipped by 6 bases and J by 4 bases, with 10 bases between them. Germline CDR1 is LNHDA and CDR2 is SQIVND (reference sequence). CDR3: CASSRDRNQPQHF. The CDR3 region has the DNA TGTGCCAGTAGCCGCGACAGGAATCAGCCCCAGCATTTT.

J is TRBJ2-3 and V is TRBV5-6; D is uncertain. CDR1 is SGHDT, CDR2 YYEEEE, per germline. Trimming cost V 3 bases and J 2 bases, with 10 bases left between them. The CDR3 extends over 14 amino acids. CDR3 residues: CASSYQGPTDTQYF. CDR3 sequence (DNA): TGTGCCAGCAGCTACCAAGGGCCCACAGATACGCAGTATTTT. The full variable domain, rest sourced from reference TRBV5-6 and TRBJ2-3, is DAGVTQSPTHLIKTRGQQVTLRCSPKSGHDTVSWYQQALGQGPQFIFQYYEEEERQRGNFPDRFSGHQFPNYSSELNVNALLLGDSALYLCASSYQGPTDTQYFGPGTRLTVL.

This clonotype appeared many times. The CDR3 DNA is TGTGCCAGCAGCTTAGGGGTAGGGGCCTACGAGCAGTACGTC. Residues: CASSLGVGAYEQYV. This chain uses TRBV11-2 with TRBJ2-7, with a weak D call TRBD1 (5 bases). The CDR3 sequence is 14 residues long. Germline V gene data show CDR1 as SGHAT and CDR2 as FQNNGV. V lost 1 base to trimming and J lost 2 bases, with 9 bases between them.

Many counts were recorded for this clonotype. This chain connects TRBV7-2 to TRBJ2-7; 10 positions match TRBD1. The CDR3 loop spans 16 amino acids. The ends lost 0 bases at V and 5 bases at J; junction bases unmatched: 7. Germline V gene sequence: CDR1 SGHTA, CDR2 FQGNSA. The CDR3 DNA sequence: TGTGCCAGCAGCTTAGCCTCGGGACAGGGGAAAGACGAGCAGTACTTC. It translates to CASSLASGQGKDEQYF.

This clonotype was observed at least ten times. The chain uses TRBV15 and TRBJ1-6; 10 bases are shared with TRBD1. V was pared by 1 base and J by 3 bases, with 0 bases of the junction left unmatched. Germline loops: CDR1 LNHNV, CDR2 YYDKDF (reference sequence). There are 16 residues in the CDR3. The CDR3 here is CATSRGDRGYNSPLHF. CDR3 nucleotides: TGTGCCACCAGCAGAGGGGACAGGGGCTATAATTCACCCCTCCACTTT.

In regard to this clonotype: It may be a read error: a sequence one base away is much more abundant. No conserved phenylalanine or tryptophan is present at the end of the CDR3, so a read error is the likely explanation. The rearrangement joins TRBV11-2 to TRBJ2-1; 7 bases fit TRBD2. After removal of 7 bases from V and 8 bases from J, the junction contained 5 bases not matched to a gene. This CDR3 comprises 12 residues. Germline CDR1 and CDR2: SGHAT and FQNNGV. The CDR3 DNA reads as TGTGCCAGCAACACTGGGGGGGATGAGCAGTTCTCC. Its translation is CASNTGGDEQFS.

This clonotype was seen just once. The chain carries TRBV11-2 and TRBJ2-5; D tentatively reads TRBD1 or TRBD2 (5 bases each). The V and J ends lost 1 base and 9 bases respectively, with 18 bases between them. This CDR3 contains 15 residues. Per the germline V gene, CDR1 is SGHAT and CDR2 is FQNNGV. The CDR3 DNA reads TGTGCCAGCAGCTTAGTGGGGCTAGCTGGGCATCCCCAGTACTTC. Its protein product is CASSLVGLAGHPQYF.

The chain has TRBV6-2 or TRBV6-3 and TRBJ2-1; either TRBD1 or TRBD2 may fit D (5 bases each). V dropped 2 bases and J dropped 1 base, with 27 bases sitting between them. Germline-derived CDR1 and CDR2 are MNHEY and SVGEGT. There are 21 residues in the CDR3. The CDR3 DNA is TGTGCCAGCAGTTACCATACCAACCCGGGGCCTGAGTTAGTTTCCTACAATGAGCAGTTCTTC. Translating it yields CASSYHTNPGPELVSYNEQFF.

The CDR3 loop reads CASCGGDWTGELFF. The CDR3 bases are TGTGCCAGCTGCGGGGGCGACTGGACCGGGGAGCTGTTTTTT. The V call is TRBV28, the J call TRBJ2-2; D may be TRBD2 (7 bases). Germline assignment: CDR1 MDHEN and CDR2 SYDVKM. Deletions cut 8 bases from V and 5 bases from J, with 15 bases between. CDR3 length: 14 residues.

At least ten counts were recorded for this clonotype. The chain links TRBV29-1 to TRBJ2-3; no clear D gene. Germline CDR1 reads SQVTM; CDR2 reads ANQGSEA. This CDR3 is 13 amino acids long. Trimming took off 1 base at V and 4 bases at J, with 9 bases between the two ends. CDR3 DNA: TGCAGCGTTGAAGGGCCCGGCCCAGATACGCAGTATTTT. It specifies CSVEGPGPDTQYF.

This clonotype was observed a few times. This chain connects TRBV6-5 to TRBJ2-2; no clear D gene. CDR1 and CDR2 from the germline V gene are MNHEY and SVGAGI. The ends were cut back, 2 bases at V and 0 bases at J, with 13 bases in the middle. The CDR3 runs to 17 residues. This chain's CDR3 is CASSYDPRPTNTGELFF. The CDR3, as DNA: TGTGCCAGCAGTTACGACCCTCGCCCCACGAACACCGGGGAGCTGTTTTTT.

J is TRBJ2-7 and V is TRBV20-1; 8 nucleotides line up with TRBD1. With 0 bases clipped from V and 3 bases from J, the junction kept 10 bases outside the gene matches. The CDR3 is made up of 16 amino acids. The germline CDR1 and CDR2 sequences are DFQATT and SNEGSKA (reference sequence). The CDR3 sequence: CSARDQTGGIGYEQYV. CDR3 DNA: TGCAGTGCTAGAGATCAAACAGGGGGTATCGGCTACGAGCAGTACGTC.

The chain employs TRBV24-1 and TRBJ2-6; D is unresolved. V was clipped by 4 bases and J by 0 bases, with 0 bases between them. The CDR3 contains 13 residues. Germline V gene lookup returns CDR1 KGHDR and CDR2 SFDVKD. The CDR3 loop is CATSDSGANVLTF. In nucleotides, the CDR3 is TGTGCCACCAGTGACTCTGGGGCCAACGTCCTGACTTTC.

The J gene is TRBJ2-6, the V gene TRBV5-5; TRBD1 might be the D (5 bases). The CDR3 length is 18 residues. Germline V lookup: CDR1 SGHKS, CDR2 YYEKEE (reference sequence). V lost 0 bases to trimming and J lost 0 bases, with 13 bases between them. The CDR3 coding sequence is TGTGCCAGCAGCTTGGCCCGACAGCAGAGCTCTGGGGCCAACGTCCTGACTTTC. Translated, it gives CASSLARQQSSGANVLTF.

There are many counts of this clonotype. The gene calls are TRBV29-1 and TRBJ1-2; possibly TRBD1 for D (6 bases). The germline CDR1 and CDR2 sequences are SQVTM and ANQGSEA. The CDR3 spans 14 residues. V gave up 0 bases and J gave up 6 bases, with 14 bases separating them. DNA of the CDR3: TGCAGCGTTGAAGATCAAGCAGGGGTAAATGGCTACACCTTC. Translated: CSVEDQAGVNGYTF.